The source of this TCR beta chain is a study of T-cell memory formation after mild COVID-19. MiXCR, run by TCRdb on the 5' RACE reads, gives a single entry per CDR3 protein. There are roughly 610,000 distinct CDR3 sequences in the sample; approximately 15% occur only once, and less than 10% lies in the top ten. This clonotype turned up a few times. The antigen remains undetermined. Germline V gene data show CDR1 as DFQATT and CDR2 as SNEGSKA (reference sequence). The CDR3 loop spans 15 amino acids. Trimming cost V 0 bases and J 0 bases, with 9 bases left between them. Study findings and constraints: Pre-infection memory harbored some responding clones, suggesting cross-reactive memory joined.

The V call is TRBV20-1, the J call TRBJ1-5; D uncertain. The specimen was PBMCs or a T cell subset sorted from them (not recorded which). This sequence originates from an adult woman who had mild COVID-19 (a few samples of this study predate the infection). Cell type and time point are not known. The DNA for the CDR3 is TGCAGTGCTAGAGAGGGATACCATAGCAATCAGCCCCAGCATTTT. It specifies CSAREGYHSNQPQHF.